This T cell receptor beta chain was identified during a study of T-cell memory formation after mild COVID-19. CDR3 length equals 13 residues. The germline V gene encodes CDR1 SGHDT and CDR2 YYEEEE. The V end was cut by 4 bases, the J end by 4 bases, with 11 bases between. TCRdb reanalysed the 5' RACE reads using MiXCR and keeps one entry per CDR3 protein. The table includes 470,000 or so distinct CDR3 sequences, around 25% detected once. This clonotype was recorded many times. The sequence came from an adult woman who had mild COVID-19 (a few samples of this study predate the infection). Cell type and time point are not known. Input material: PBMCs or a T cell subset sorted from them (not recorded which). This chain uses TRBV5-6 with TRBJ1-2; no definite D call. The chain's CDR3 is CASSVGMSYGYTF. The CDR3, as DNA: TGTGCCAGCAGCGTGGGGATGTCCTATGGCTACACCTTC.